This TCR beta chain comes out of a study of radiotherapy plus CTLA-4 blockade in lung cancer. Study-level information: Across the patients, objective responses occurred in about 19%, and disease control in roughly 31%. Whole-study results and caveats: In blood, tumor-derived TCR clones expanded after radiotherapy plus ipilimumab.

A note on this clone: Its antigen is unknown.

Sequencing used immunoSEQ multiplex PCR; TCRdb keeps in-frame clones, though not all of them. The sample has 50,000 to 65,000 clones; about 80% are singletons. V gave up 0 bases and J gave up 0 bases, with 9 bases separating them. CDR1 and CDR2 (germline): SGHDT, YYEEEE. CDR3 length equals 16 residues. This TCR derives from a human donor with non-small cell lung cancer whose response to radiotherapy plus ipilimumab could not be evaluated. The rearrangement joins TRBV5-6 to TRBJ2-2; D ambiguous. The sample in question was peripheral blood, obtained from a patient treated with radiotherapy plus ipilimumab. The DNA for the CDR3 is TGTGCCAGCAGCTTGGTACTCCTCGCGAACACCGGGGAGCTGTTTTTT. Translation gives CASSLVLLANTGELFF. Drawing the rest from reference TRBV5-6 and TRBJ2-2, the complete variable domain is DAGVTQSPTHLIKTRGQQVTLRCSPKSGHDTVSWYQQALGQGPQFIFQYYEEEERQRGNFPDRFSGHQFPNYSSELNVNALLLGDSALYLCASSLVLLANTGELFFGEGSRLTVL.